A single T cell receptor beta chain is shown here with its context. The study assigned cohorts using participant-reported clinical history. Cohort 3 recovery required two negative PCRs, clearance, or symptom resolution. The data were taken from a study of blood T cell repertoires in COVID-19. Turning to the study itself: PBMCs, B-cell-depleted T cells, or T cells were the source of the cDNA or gDNA that made up the material.

J lost 7 bases, V lost 4 bases, and 14 bases had no gene match. CDR1 is MGHRA and CDR2 is YSYEKL in the germline V gene. The CDR3 is made up of 17 amino acids. Some clones are missing from TCRdb's copy, which holds only in-frame ones; the method was immunoSEQ multiplex PCR. This table has 190,000 or so clones, roughly 80% appearing once. Specimen: PBMCs or T cells enriched from blood (not recorded which). The chain joins TRBV4-1 to TRBJ1-4; 8 bases are shared with TRBD1. The receptor was isolated from a man aged 40-49 years who had recovered from COVID-19. Here the CDR3 DNA reads TGCGCCAGCAGCCCTCCCCAGGGGGCTCCTCGATCTGAAAAACTGTTTTTT. Its protein is CASSPPQGAPRSEKLFF.